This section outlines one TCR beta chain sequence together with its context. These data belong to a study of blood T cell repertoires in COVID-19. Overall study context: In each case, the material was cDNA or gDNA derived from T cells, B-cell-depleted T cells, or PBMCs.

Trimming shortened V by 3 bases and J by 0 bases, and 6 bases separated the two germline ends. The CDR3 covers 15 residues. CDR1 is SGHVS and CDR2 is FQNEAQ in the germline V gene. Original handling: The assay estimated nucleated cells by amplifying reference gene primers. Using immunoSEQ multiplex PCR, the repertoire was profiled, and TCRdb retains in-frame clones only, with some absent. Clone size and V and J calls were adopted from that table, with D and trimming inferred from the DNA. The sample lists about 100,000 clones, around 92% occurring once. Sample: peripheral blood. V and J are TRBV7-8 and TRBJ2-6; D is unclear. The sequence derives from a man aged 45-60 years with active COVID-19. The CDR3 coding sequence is TGTGCCAGCAGCTTGGCTCCCTCTGGGGCCAACGTCCTGACTTTC. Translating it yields CASSLAPSGANVLTF.